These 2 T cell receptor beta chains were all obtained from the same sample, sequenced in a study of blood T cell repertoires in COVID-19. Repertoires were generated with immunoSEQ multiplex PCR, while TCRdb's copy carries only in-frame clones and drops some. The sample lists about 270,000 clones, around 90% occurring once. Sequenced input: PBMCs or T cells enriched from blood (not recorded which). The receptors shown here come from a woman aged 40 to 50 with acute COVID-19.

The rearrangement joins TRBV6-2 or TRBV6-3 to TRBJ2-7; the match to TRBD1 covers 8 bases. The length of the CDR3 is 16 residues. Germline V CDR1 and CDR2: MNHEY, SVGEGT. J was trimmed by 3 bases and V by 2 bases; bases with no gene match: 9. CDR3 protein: CASSYLAGGRDYEQYF. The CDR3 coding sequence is TGTGCCAGCAGTTACCTCGCAGGGGGCCGTGACTACGAGCAGTACTTC.

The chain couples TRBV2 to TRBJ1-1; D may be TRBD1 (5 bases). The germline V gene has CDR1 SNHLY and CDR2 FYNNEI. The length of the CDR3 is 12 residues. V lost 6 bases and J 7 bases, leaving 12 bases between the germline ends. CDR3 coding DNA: TGTGCCAGCAGGGCGGACATTGGTGAAGCTTTCTTT. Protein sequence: CASRADIGEAFF.